These T cell receptor beta chains were read from a single sample in a study of control samples from healthy donors and cancer patients. TCRdb keeps only in-frame clones here, not all; method: immunoSEQ multiplex PCR. The table lists approximately 120,000 clones, roughly 91% of them singletons. The sample consisted of blood. These TCRs come from a woman in her 50s in good health. Both conserved end residues are part of each CDR3. The order of the fields is V gene, clone size, D gene, CDR3 length, J gene, CDR3 protein, CDR3 DNA. The D gene is left open where the match is weak. Not all rows give a size; the values are once, few, many and, for expanded clones, a class.

>TRBV12-3/TRBV12-4|-|-|12|TRBJ1-6
CASSFRRSPLHF
TGTGCCAGCAGTTTCCGCCGATCACCCCTCCACTTT
>TRBV6-5|-|-|16|TRBJ1-3
CASSYGGGRSGNTIYF
TGTGCCAGCAGTTACGGAGGGGGTCGGTCTGGAAACACCATATATTTT
>TRBV19|-|-|14|TRBJ2-3
CAISLYGSTDTQYF
TGTGCCATCAGTTTATATGGGTCCACAGATACGCAGTATTTT
>TRBV6-4|-|TRBD2|17|TRBJ2-3
CASSPSVGLAGVGTQYF
TGTGCCAGCAGTCCGTCCGTTGGACTAGCGGGAGTGGGCACGCAGTATTTT
>TRBV18|-|-|11|TRBJ2-5
CASSGGETQYF
TGTGCCAGCTCGGGCGGCGAGACCCAGTACTTC
>TRBV7-2|-|-|14|TRBJ1-5
CASSLGSGGQPQHF
TGTGCCAGCAGCTTAGGTTCGGGGGGGCAGCCCCAGCATTTT
>TRBV4-1|-|-|15|TRBJ2-7
CASSQDAGMPHEQYF
TGCGCCAGCAGCCAAGACGCAGGGATGCCCCACGAGCAGTACTTC
>TRBV7-2|-|-|13|TRBJ1-4
CASSSQGSEKLFF
TGTGCCAGCAGCTCTCAAGGGAGTGAAAAACTGTTTTTT
>TRBV30|-|-|15|TRBJ1-1
CAWSVLPGMNTEAFF
TGTGCCTGGAGTGTACTGCCAGGTATGAACACTGAAGCTTTCTTT
>TRBV5-4|few|-|11|TRBJ2-5
CASGLQETQYF
TGTGCCAGCGGGCTCCAAGAGACCCAGTACTTC
>TRBV11-2|-|TRBD2|15|TRBJ2-1
CASILLAGPYNEQFF
TGTGCCAGCATCCTTCTAGCGGGACCATACAATGAGCAGTTCTTC
>TRBV5-1|-|-|21|TRBJ1-5
CASKLSPRQGVGEDSNQPQHF
TGCGCCAGCAAGCTTTCCCCGCGGCAGGGTGTTGGGGAAGATAGCAATCAGCCCCAGCATTTT
>TRBV24-1|-|-|16|TRBJ2-3
CATSDLFRGSSDTQYF
TGTGCCACCAGTGATCTTTTCCGGGGTTCCTCAGATACGCAGTATTTT
>TRBV2|-|TRBD1|13|TRBJ1-5
CASSRQGLQPQHF
TGTGCCAGCAGTAGACAGGGACTCCAGCCCCAGCATTTT
>TRBV5-4|-|-|13|TRBJ1-2
CASSLGRDNGYTF
TGTGCCAGCAGCTTGGGAAGGGACAATGGCTACACCTTC
>TRBV5-6|-|-|13|TRBJ1-6
CASSLVGNSPLHF
TGTGCCAGCAGCTTGGTCGGTAATTCACCCCTCCACTTT
>TRBV14|-|-|16|TRBJ2-5
CASSQDPSHPQETQYF
TGTGCCAGCAGCCAAGATCCTTCGCACCCGCAAGAGACCCAGTACTTC
>TRBV7-2|-|TRBD2|15|TRBJ2-1
CASSPSGKAAGEQFF
TGTGCCAGCAGCCCGAGCGGGAAAGCGGCGGGTGAGCAGTTCTTC
>TRBV30|-|-|13|TRBJ1-2
CAWRGQGPYGYTF
TGTGCCTGGAGGGGTCAGGGCCCCTATGGCTACACCTTC
>TRBV7-8|-|-|16|TRBJ2-3
CASSLADVSLADTQYF
TGTGCCAGCAGCTTAGCCGACGTAAGTTTAGCAGATACGCAGTATTTT